The 9 T cell receptor beta chains presented below share a single source sample, sequenced in a study of metastatic and nonmetastatic thyroid tumors. Using MiXCR, TCRdb re-called clones from the PCR reads. This table holds some 4,000 clones, around 35% found once. No patient had received any treatment before thyroid surgery. The specimen was adjacent normal tissue. The source of these receptors is a male donor with papillary thyroid cancer or a benign thyroid nodule (not recorded which). Some clones in this sample may be carry-over from other donors' samples.

This clone was counted between two and nine times. Other DNA variants within this sample encode the same CDR3. V usage is TRBV27 and J usage is TRBJ2-1; no clear D gene. Germline V gives CDR1 MNHEY, CDR2 SMNVEV (reference sequence). V shed 2 bases and J shed 8 bases, with 16 bases lying between them. The CDR3 covers 15 residues. CDR3 sequence (DNA): TGTGCCAGCAGTTTAGCCCCGGGTCTCGCCGATGAGCAGTTCTTC. It yields the protein CASSLAPGLADEQFF.

CDR3 sequence: CASGETGFSREQYF. CDR3 bases: TGTGCCAGCGGCGAGACAGGGTTTTCTAGAGAGCAGTACTTC. J is TRBJ2-7 and V is TRBV12-3 or TRBV12-4; the match to TRBD1 covers 7 bases. This CDR3 has 14 amino acids. J gave up 7 bases and V 8 bases, and 14 bases lay outside the gene matches.

The chain couples TRBV28 to TRBJ2-6; D is perhaps TRBD1 or TRBD2 (6 bases each). Germline V gives CDR1 MDHEN, CDR2 SYDVKM. V shed 3 bases and J shed 6 bases, with 12 bases lying between them. There are 15 residues in the CDR3. CDR3 loop: CASSFGGHSANVLTF. The CDR3 DNA is TGTGCCAGCAGTTTTGGGGGGCATTCGGCCAACGTCCTGACTTTC.

This rearrangement joins TRBV6-1 to TRBJ2-7; 9 bases fit TRBD2. CDR3 length: 16 amino acids. Trimming cost V 6 bases and J 7 bases; bases outside gene matches: 16. Germline CDR1 reads MNHNS; CDR2 reads SASEGT. The CDR3 DNA sequence: TGTGCCAGCAGCCCGGGACTAGCCCCTATCGGGGAGGAGCAGTACTTC. Protein product: CASSPGLAPIGEEQYF.

This clone ranks as medium-sized. This chain joins TRBV4-1 and TRBJ1-5, with 7 nucleotides matching TRBD1. V dropped 0 bases and J dropped 12; count of bases not matched to a gene: 11. The CDR3 spans 15 residues. Germline V gene data show CDR1 as MGHRA and CDR2 as YSYEKL. In DNA, the CDR3 is TGCGCCAGCAGCCAAGATTGGGCGACAGGGAGTCTCCAGCATTTT. Its protein is CASSQDWATGSLQHF.

This clone was observed a handful of times. The rearrangement uses TRBV27 and TRBJ1-1, with a weak D call TRBD1 (5 bases). V shed 5 bases and J shed 6 bases, with 16 bases lying between them. CDR3 length: 14 amino acids. Germline CDR1 is MNHEY and CDR2 is SMNVEV (reference sequence). The CDR3 coding sequence is TGTGCCAGCAGTCCCCTGGGGCTCGAAGCTGAAGCTTTCTTT. Protein: CASSPLGLEAEAFF.

As regards this clone: One end of the junction varies from germline; a read error may be responsible. The gene calls are TRBV6-1 and TRBJ2-2; TRBD2 is a possible D gene (7 bases). The length of the CDR3 is 15 residues. The germline gives CDR1 MNHNS, CDR2 SASEGT. CDR3: CASSESPGGRGDLLF. The CDR3 nucleotides are TGTGCCAGCAGTGAATCCCCGGGGGGCCGGGGGGACCTTTTGTTT.

This CDR3 is CASSISQGFSTDTQYF. The CDR3, as DNA: TGTGCCAGCAGCATTTCGCAGGGGTTCAGCACAGATACGCAGTATTTT. The gene calls are TRBV27 and TRBJ2-3, with TRBD1 as a possible D gene (6 bases). CDR1 is MNHEY and CDR2 is SMNVEV in the germline V gene (reference sequence). V was pared by 6 bases and J by 0 bases, with 16 bases between. The CDR3 is made up of 16 amino acids.

By proportion, this clone is medium-sized. The CDR3 nucleotides read TGCGCCAGCAGCGTAGCGGGGGGAAGAGGGGAGACCCAGTACTTC. It encodes CASSVAGGRGETQYF. The chain links TRBV5-1 to TRBJ2-5; 10 bases match TRBD2. This CDR3 comprises 15 residues. The trim removed 4 bases at V and 5 bases at J, leaving 8 bases unmatched. Germline V gene data show CDR1 as SGHRS and CDR2 as YFSETQ.